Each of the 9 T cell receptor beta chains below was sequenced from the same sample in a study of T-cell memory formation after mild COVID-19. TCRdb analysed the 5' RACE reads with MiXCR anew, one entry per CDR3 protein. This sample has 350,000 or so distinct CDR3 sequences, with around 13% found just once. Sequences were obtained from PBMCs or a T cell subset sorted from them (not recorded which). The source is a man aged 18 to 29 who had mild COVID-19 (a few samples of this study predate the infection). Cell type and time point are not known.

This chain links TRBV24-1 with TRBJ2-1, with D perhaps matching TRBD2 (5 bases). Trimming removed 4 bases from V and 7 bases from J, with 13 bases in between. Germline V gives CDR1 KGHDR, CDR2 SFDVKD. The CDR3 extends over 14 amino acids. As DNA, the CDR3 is TGTGCCACCAGTGACCCTAACGGGGTTAATGAGCAGTTCTTC. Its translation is CATSDPNGVNEQFF.

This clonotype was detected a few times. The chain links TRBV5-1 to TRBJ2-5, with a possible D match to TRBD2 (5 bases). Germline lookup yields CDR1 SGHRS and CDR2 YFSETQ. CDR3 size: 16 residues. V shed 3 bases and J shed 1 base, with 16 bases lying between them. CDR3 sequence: CASSSSGALVQETQYF. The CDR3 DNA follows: TGCGCCAGCAGCTCAAGTGGCGCACTAGTCCAAGAGACCCAGTACTTC.

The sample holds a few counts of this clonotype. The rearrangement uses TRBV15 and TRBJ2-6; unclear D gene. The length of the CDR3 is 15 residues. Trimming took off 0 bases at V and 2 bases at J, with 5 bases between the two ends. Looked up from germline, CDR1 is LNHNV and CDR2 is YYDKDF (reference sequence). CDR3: CATSRDMPGANVLTF. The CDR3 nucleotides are TGTGCCACCAGCAGAGATATGCCTGGGGCCAACGTCCTGACTTTC.

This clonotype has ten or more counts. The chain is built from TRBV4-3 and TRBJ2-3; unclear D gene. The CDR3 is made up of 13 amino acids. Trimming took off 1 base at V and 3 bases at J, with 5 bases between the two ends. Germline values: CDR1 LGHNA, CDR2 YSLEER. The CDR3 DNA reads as TGCGCCAGCAGCCAAGTTTTGACAGATACGCAGTATTTT. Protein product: CASSQVLTDTQYF.

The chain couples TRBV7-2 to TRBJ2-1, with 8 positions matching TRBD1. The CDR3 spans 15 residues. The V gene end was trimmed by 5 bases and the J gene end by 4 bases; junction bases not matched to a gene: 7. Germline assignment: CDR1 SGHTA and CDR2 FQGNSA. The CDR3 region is CASSPQGAGYNEQFF. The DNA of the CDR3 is TGTGCCAGCAGCCCCCAGGGGGCAGGATACAATGAGCAGTTCTTC.

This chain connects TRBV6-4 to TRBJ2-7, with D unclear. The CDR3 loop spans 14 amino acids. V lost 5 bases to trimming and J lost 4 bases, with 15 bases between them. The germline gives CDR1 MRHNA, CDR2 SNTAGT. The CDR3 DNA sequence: TGTGCCAGCAGTACACAGCCCTTTGCGTACGAGCAGTACTTC. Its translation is CASSTQPFAYEQYF.

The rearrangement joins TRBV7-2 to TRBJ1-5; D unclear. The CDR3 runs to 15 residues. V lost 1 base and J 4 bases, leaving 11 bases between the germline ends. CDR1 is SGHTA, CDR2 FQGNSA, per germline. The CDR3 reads CASSLGPAANQPQHF. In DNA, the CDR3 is TGTGCCAGCAGCTTAGGGCCGGCAGCAAATCAGCCCCAGCATTTT.

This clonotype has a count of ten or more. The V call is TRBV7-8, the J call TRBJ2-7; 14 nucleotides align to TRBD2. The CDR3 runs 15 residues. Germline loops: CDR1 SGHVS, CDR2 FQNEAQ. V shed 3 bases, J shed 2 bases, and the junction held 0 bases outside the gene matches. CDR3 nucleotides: TGTGCCAGCAGCTTGACTAGCGGGGGGGCCTACGAGCAGTACTTC. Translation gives CASSLTSGGAYEQYF.

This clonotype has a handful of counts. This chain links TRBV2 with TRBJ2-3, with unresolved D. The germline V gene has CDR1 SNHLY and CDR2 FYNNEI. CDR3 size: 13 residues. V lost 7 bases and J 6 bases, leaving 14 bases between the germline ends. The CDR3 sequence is CASNSFSTDTQYF. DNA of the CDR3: TGTGCCAGCAATTCCTTTTCCACGGATACGCAGTATTTT. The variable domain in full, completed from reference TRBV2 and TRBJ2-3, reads EPEVTQTPSHQVTQMGQEVILRCVPISNHLYFYWYRQILGQKVEFLVSFYNNEISEKSEIFDDQFSVERPDGSNFTLKIRSTKLEDSAMYFCASNSFSTDTQYFGPGTRLTVL.